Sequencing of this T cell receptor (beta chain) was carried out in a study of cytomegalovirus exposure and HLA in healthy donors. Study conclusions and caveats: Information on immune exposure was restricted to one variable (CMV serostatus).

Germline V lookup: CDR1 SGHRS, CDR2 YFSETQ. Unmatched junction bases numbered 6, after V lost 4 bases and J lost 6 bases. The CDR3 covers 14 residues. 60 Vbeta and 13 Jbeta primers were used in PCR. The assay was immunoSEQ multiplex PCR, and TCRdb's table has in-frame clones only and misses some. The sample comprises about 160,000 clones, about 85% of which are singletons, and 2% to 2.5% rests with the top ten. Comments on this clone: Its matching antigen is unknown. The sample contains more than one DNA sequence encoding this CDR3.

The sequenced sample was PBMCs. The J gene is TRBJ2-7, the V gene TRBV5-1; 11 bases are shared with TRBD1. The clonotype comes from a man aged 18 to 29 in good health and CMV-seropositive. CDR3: CASSPGTGGGEQYF. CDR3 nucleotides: TGCGCCAGCAGCCCAGGGACAGGGGGTGGCGAGCAGTACTTC.